This T cell receptor (beta chain) was sequenced during a study of CD8 T cells in ankylosing spondylitis. Quantitative molecular-barcoded 5'-RACE generated the TCR beta libraries. In TCRdb, the 5' RACE reads were re-called with MiXCR into one record per CDR3 protein. There are 400,000 to 450,000 distinct CDR3 sequences in the sample; approximately 17% occur only once, and approximately 1% lies in the top ten. This clonotype has more than one count but fewer than ten. Its antigen is as yet unknown. CDR1 MNHEY and CDR2 SMNVEV come from the germline V gene (reference sequence). The CDR3 sequence is 15 residues long. The junction had 14 bases not matched to a gene; V was cut back by 5 bases and J by 10 bases. Notes on the study in general: Relatively scarce in peripheral blood, disease-linked clones were CD8+. Both synovial fluid and blood in reactive arthritis had previously been reported to carry some motif variants. Ankylosing spondylitis blood appeared to be characterized by a TCR beta motif of roughly eight highly homologous variants.

This chain connects TRBV27 to TRBJ2-1, with 7 bases identical to TRBD2. The specimen was blood, either unsorted or a sorted T cell fraction (not recorded which). This sequence originates from a male donor with ankylosing spondylitis. The CDR3 region has the DNA TGTGCCAGCAGTCAATCGGGACTCCTGGGAGGGGAGCAGTTCTTC. Encoded protein: CASSQSGLLGGEQFF.